Given below is one T cell receptor (beta chain) in context. Its cognate antigen has yet to be identified. Per-base qualities were not stored, and no clone one base away is much larger. The cohort was made up of around 720 healthy bone marrow donors. Cohort members were all nominally healthy when sampled, although unrecorded immune exposures were likely present. The donor tested CMV seropositive, placing the donor among the 310 or so seropositive members of the cohort. A peripheral blood sample was collected from each donor, and TCR beta sequencing was performed on peripheral blood mononuclear cells. The Qiagen DNeasy Blood Extraction Kit was used to extract genomic DNA from the blood cell samples. The CDR3 sequence holds 18 residues, the cysteine and phenylalanine included. Here the CDR3 DNA is all that survives: 54 bases in frame from base 1. The germline V gene sets CDR1 to SGHRS and CDR2 to YFSETQ. V is clipped by 0 bases and J by 2 bases, and the sequence between their germline boundaries is 19 bases long.

This sample is part of a study of cytomegalovirus exposure and HLA in healthy donors (TCRdb year 2017). Regarding the complete study: In an earlier analysis of 550 to 750 of the donors, approximately 260 Gb of sequence data and 90 million to 120 million unique TCR beta sequences from 150 million to 200 million T cells were reported. An early release covering 550 to 700 HLA-typed donors comprised 250 to 350 gigabases of sequencing data and tens of millions of unique TCR sequences. The genetic ancestry cluster associated with self-reported Caucasian donors included roughly 84% of the roughly 400 genotyped donors. The study aimed to test whether signatures of past pathogen exposure could be identified by cataloging public T cell receptors. The study used immunosequencing to profile the T cell repertoires of 666 subjects and linked those repertoires to cytomegalovirus serostatus. Besides the first cohort of more than 650 subjects, a separate validation cohort made up of around 120 different subjects was used. To predict cytomegalovirus infection status, the study brought together high-throughput TCR immunosequencing, statistical association of individual TCRs with disease status, and machine learning. A later analysis re-examined previously published TCR beta repertoires from more than 550 donors and added high-resolution HLA genotyping to investigate patterns of TCR occurrence. The later analysis used no new phenotypic data to find candidate immune exposures, relying instead on TCR beta sequences and their occurrence across donors. An earlier analysis of more than 450 of the donors used high-throughput TCR beta sequencing to judge whether each TCR beta V gene segment behaved as functional or pseudogenic. Donor age, sex, ethnicity and CMV serostatus were compiled together with the repertoire data. A later genetic analysis took genome-wide SNP genotypes for about 65% of the roughly 670 donors and used that subset as a discovery cohort. All discovery cohort repertoires had been generated using a single sequencing platform. HLA typing included class I and class II loci at four-digit resolution. Typing coverage varied by locus: roughly 620-630 donors for A, B, C, DRB1 and DQB1; around 560 for DQA1; more than 600 for DPA1; under 490 for DPB1. Several DR-DQ haplotypes were handled as single units for association and clustering because linkage in the cohort was strong. Among roughly 400 genotyped donors of the cohort, an average of approximately 240,000 unique TCR beta nucleotide sequences was sequenced per donor, of which about 19% were non-productive. The paper as a whole reports these results and caveats: The study listed 164 TCR beta chains as associated with cytomegalovirus. A cluster of highly shared sequence variants was judged likely to represent a technical artifact of the sequencing pipeline. Because HLA typing was unavailable for some donors at each locus, only the typed subset was used in association tests. In a later genetic analysis, a missense DCLRE1C variant was associated with V-gene and J-gene trimming of TCR beta chains, and the association was replicated in an independent cohort. Most TCR sequences were seen in very few donors, while some public TCRs were found in many individuals. In a later analysis, several top co-occurrence clusters were reported to appear linked to parvovirus B19, influenza, CMV and Epstein-Barr virus. In this cohort, only TCR beta chains were sequenced, and detectable features were limited by the absence of alpha or paired-chain data. Roughly uniform sequencing depth across donors was assumed in presence/absence analyses, although this assumption may not hold. Immune exposure information for the cohort was limited to CMV serostatus. In a later analysis, most CMV-associated TCR beta chains were found to appear HLA-restricted, with HLA associations seemingly driven largely by CMV exposure. A further reported finding was that TCR beta sequences accurately predicted the HLA-A and HLA-B alleles for most subjects in the first cohort. Because the 87-base-pair reads could not distinguish some IMGT-functional V segments, including TRBV6-2 and TRBV6-3, those segments were excluded. According to a later genetic analysis, donors in an Asian-associated ancestry cluster had fewer N-insertions in productive TCRs than the approximately 710-donor mean. In vitro tests confirmed that three of the cytomegalovirus-associated TCR beta chains recognize cytomegalovirus antigens. When HLA alleles, especially DR and DQ, strongly co-occurred, TCR associations were difficult to assign to individual alleles. In a later analysis, HLA-associated TCR beta chains were found to be more clonally expanded and to have lower generation probabilities than equally common non-associated chains. Broadly in line with IMGT annotations, most TCR beta V segments showed up in productive rearrangements about 87% or about 30% of the time in an earlier analysis of under 700 of the donors. It was suggested by the authors that the approach could potentially be generalized to other disease states and immunological phenotypes. Linkage disequilibrium might explain the correlated functional status among segregating V segments, but an unknown experimental factor could not be excluded. The classifier was reported to diagnose cytomegalovirus status with high specificity and sensitivity in both the original cohort and the validation cohort. Specific HLA alleles were associated with 16,951 TCR beta sequences at a false discovery rate of 0.05 in a later analysis. The earlier analysis of 587 of the donors excluded about 16 rarely observed V segments, including chromosome 9 orphons, because counts were too low. In a later analysis, TCR association rates were found to vary across HLA loci, with the most associated TCRs seen for DRB1 alleles and the fewest for HLA-C alleles.

The library relied on the immunoSEQ multiplex PCR assay. For the multiplex PCR, a mixture combining 60 forward primers for TCR Vbeta segments and 13 reverse primers for TCR Jbeta segments was used. Amplification of the CDR3 region of rearranged TCR beta genes was performed with a multiplex PCR assay on genomic DNA. On the Illumina HiSeq System, the amplified TCR beta libraries were sequenced as 87-base-pair reads. In the original analysis: Across the 600 to 700 repertoires, a later analysis counted about 81 million unique TCR beta chains, some 11 million of which were shared by at least two donors. A nearest-neighbor algorithm error-corrected the raw reads and collapsed the reads into unique sequences, merging closely related sequences to remove PCR and sequencing errors. Alignment of CDR3 sequences to IMGT reference sequences was used to assign V, D and J gene segments. For a sequence to be retained, a match of at least six nucleotides to both a V gene segment and a J gene segment was required. A rearrangement counted as productive if the CDR3 had no stop codons and remained in frame with V and J, and every other rearrangement counted as non-productive. CDR3 was defined by IMGT convention, running from the second conserved V-encoded cysteine to the conserved J-encoded phenylalanine. The earlier analysis of about 590 of the donors excluded sequences that lacked an unambiguous match to a single V gene segment. In an earlier analysis of several hundred of the donors, V segments were called functional above 56.7% productive rearrangements and were called segregating when the between-donor standard deviation exceeded 5%. A statistical classification framework was built for diagnosing cytomegalovirus status from the catalog of TCR beta chain sequences. In a later analysis, TCR nucleotide sequences were compared against IMGT/GENE-DB human TR gene sequences so that V and J genes could be assigned. Using the TCRdist pipeline, a later analysis assigned CDR3 sequences along with most-parsimonious VDJ recombination scenarios. In a later analysis, every TCR beta chain was defined by the combination of its CDR3 amino acid sequence and its V-gene family, and reads without a unique V-gene family were dropped. In a later analysis, approximately 640 highly shared, low-generation-probability nucleotide sequences were removed to address suspected cross-contamination and a sequencing artifact. In a later analysis, a clonal expansion index for each public chain was calculated from normalized within-repertoire ranks of inferred template counts. A later analysis computed generation probabilities with a VDJ recombination model fitted to out-of-frame rearrangements, and checked the results against IGoR. In a later analysis, TCR-TCR, TCR-HLA and TCR-CMV co-occurrence was scored with hypergeometric tests, and a repertoire-size bias correction was applied to TCR pairs. A later analysis estimated false discovery rates by permuting HLA or CMV assignments 20 times. In a later analysis, co-occurring TCRs were grouped using DBSCAN, and TCRdist sequence similarity was added for clustering within HLA-allele-positive subsets. Repertoires with fewer than 30,000 or more than 120,000 public chains were left out of co-occurrence clustering, as were roughly five repertoires with anomalous nucleotide sharing. In TCRdb, the immuneACCESS table is reduced to in-frame sequences with V and J assigned. These tables do not hold every clone; where another copy was compared, an unresolved V gene accounts for under half, and the others remain unexplained. That table supplies the V and J calls and clone size; D and trimming were determined from the DNA. For this sample the table gives 130,000 or so clones, of which 77% were detected only once. Under 7% of the sample lies in the top ten.

The sequence was obtained from a man aged 18 to 35 in good health and CMV-seropositive. Sequenced: PBMCs. The chain employs TRBV5-1 and TRBJ2-3; TRBD2 is possibly the D segment (6 matching bases). The nucleotides are TGCGCCAGCAGCTTGGCCCCCTGGTTAGCGGCCGCCACAGATACGCAGTATTTT. This translates into CASSLAPWLAAATDTQYF.